What follows are 27 T cell receptor beta chains derived from one specimen sequenced in a study of cytotoxic CD8 clonotypes in ibrutinib-treated CLL. Assay: immunoSEQ multiplex PCR; the TCRdb copy retains only in-frame clones and omits some. The data hold hundreds of thousands of clones, with 70% observed a single time. Specimen: PBMCs, collected after 24 months of ibrutinib treatment. These receptors were taken from a human donor with chronic lymphocytic leukemia.

J is TRBJ1-1 and V is TRBV30; TRBD1 might be the D (5 bases). CDR1 is GTSNPN and CDR2 is SVGIG in the germline V gene (reference sequence). V was clipped by 2 bases and J by 0 bases, with 7 bases between them. CDR3 size: 13 residues. CDR3 in DNA: TGTGCCTGGAGTAGACAGTTGAACACTGAAGCTTTCTTT. It encodes CAWSRQLNTEAFF.

The chain recombines TRBV5-1 with TRBJ2-1, with D possibly TRBD2 on 5 matching bases. V lost 0 bases and J 4 bases, leaving 8 bases between the germline ends. CDR1 SGHRS and CDR2 YFSETQ come from the germline V gene. The length of the CDR3 is 14 residues. CDR3 DNA: TGCGCCAGCAGCTTGGAAGCGGTATACAATGAGCAGTTCTTC. Translation gives CASSLEAVYNEQFF. The complete variable domain, with remaining parts taken from reference TRBV5-1 and TRBJ2-1, reads KAGVTQTPRYLIKTRGQQVTLSCSPISGHRSVSWYQQTPGQGLQFLFEYFSETQRNKGNFPGRFSGRQFSNSRSEMNVSTLELGDSALYLCASSLEAVYNEQFFGPGTRLTVL.

The CDR3: CASSFPPPGANTGELFF. The CDR3, as DNA: TGTGCCAGCAGCTTTCCCCCCCCGGGAGCGAACACCGGGGAGCTGTTTTTT. This rearrangement joins TRBV7-9 to TRBJ2-2; possible D gene TRBD2, 6 bases. The V end lost 3 bases, the J end lost 0 bases, and 14 bases lay between the germline ends. Germline CDR1 and CDR2: SEHNR and FQNEAQ (reference sequence). This CDR3 has 17 amino acids.

V is TRBV10-3 and J is TRBJ2-7; 7 nucleotides align to TRBD2. Germline CDR1 reads ENHRY; CDR2 reads SYGVKD. The CDR3 sequence is 13 residues long. V lost 4 bases and J lost 3; bases outside the gene matches: 3. The CDR3 DNA reads TGTGCCATCAGTGGGACTAGTGACTACGAGCAGTACTTC. Translation gives CAISGTSDYEQYF.

This clone has a handful of counts. The chain recombines TRBV6-5 with TRBJ1-1; no clear D gene. The germline gives CDR1 MNHEY, CDR2 SVGAGI. There are 11 residues in the CDR3. The V and J ends lost 8 bases and 3 bases respectively, with 7 bases between them. The DNA for the CDR3 is TGTGCCAGCGGCCAGGACACTGAAGCTTTCTTT. Its protein product is CASGQDTEAFF.

This chain uses TRBV27 with TRBJ2-3; D possibly corresponds to TRBD2 (6 bases). There are 17 residues in the CDR3. Looked up from germline, CDR1 is MNHEY and CDR2 is SMNVEV (reference sequence). V lost 3 bases, J lost 2 bases, and 18 bases lay in between. The CDR3 is CASSLVGGLANTDTQYF. CDR3 DNA: TGTGCCAGCAGTTTGGTGGGAGGTCTAGCGAACACAGATACGCAGTATTTT.

There are a few counts of this clone. The chain joins TRBV28 to TRBJ1-4; tentative D call: TRBD1 (5 bases). Germline loops: CDR1 MDHEN, CDR2 SYDVKM. This CDR3 spans 14 amino acids. V lost 4 bases and J lost 0, with 6 bases in between. The CDR3 here is CASSWGTTNEKLFF. The CDR3 DNA sequence: TGTGCCAGCAGTTGGGGGACAACTAATGAAAAACTGTTTTTT. The variable domain in full, with the rest retrieved from reference TRBV28 and TRBJ1-4, is DVKVTQSSRYLVKRTGEKVFLECVQDMDHENMFWYRQDPGLGLRLIYFSYDVKMKEKGDIPEGYSVSREKKERFSLILESASTNQTSMYLCASSWGTTNEKLFFGSGTQLSVL.

In DNA, the CDR3 is TGTGCCAGTAGTATGACAGGGGAACCGTACGAGCAGTACTTC. Amino acid sequence: CASSMTGEPYEQYF. V is TRBV19 and J is TRBJ2-7; 8 bases are shared with TRBD1. CDR3 length equals 14 residues. V trimming: 3 bases; J trimming: 4 bases; junction bases outside the gene matches: 5. Germline assignment: CDR1 LNHDA and CDR2 SQIVND (reference sequence).

The J gene is TRBJ2-7, the V gene TRBV28; D possibly matches TRBD1 or TRBD2 (5 bases each). This CDR3 region has 17 residues. Deletions cut 6 bases from V and 2 bases from J, with 23 bases between. Germline CDR1 MDHEN, CDR2 SYDVKM. CDR3 nucleotides: TGTGCCAGCAGCTCCCATCGTTCGGGGCTCCAGACCTACGAGCAGTACTTC. It specifies CASSSHRSGLQTYEQYF.

This chain uses TRBV29-1 with TRBJ2-5; 10 bases are a match to TRBD1. CDR1 and CDR2 from the germline V gene are SQVTM and ANQGSEA. The CDR3 spans 15 residues. With 5 bases clipped from V and 4 bases from J, the junction kept 10 bases outside the gene matches. CDR3 bases: TGCAGCGTTCTGAGACAGGGGGCGTTTGCAGAGACCCAGTACTTC. It yields the protein CSVLRQGAFAETQYF.

This chain links TRBV7-3 with TRBJ1-2; D remains ambiguous. Germline CDR1 and CDR2: SGHTA and FQGTGA. Trimming pared 3 bases from V and 8 bases from J, leaving 13 bases between. The CDR3 runs 13 residues. The CDR3 spells CASSFTKGSGYTF. The CDR3 DNA reads as TGTGCCAGCAGCTTTACTAAGGGATCCGGCTACACCTTC.

V usage is TRBV20-1 and J usage is TRBJ1-1; D not resolved. The CDR3 extends over 11 amino acids. Trimming removed 3 bases at V and 4 bases at J, with 6 bases between. The germline V gene encodes CDR1 DFQATT and CDR2 SNEGSKA (reference sequence). In DNA, the CDR3 is TGCAGTGCTAGGGTTACCACTGAAGCTTTCTTT. Translating gives CSARVTTEAFF.

J is TRBJ2-1 and V is TRBV28; maybe TRBD1 (6 bases). V gave up 6 bases and J gave up 4 bases, with 13 bases separating them. CDR3 length equals 14 residues. Germline V gene lookup returns CDR1 MDHEN and CDR2 SYDVKM. Here the CDR3 reads CASRNSDRYNEQFF. The CDR3, as DNA: TGTGCCAGCAGGAATTCGGACAGATACAATGAGCAGTTCTTC.

This clone was picked up one time. This sequence joins TRBV18 and TRBJ2-1, with 12 bases matching TRBD2. Losses at the gene ends were 5 bases for V and 4 bases for J; bases not matched to a gene: 6. The CDR3 consists of 16 residues. Germline values: CDR1 KGHSH, CDR2 LQKENI. The CDR3 sequence: CASSSSGTSGYNEQFF. The CDR3 DNA reads TGTGCCAGCTCATCCTCCGGGACTAGCGGGTACAATGAGCAGTTCTTC.

This chain links TRBV28 with TRBJ1-2; no clear D gene. Trimming shortened V by 7 bases and J by 4 bases, and 16 bases separated the two germline ends. Germline CDR1 MDHEN, CDR2 SYDVKM. The CDR3 length is 14 residues. DNA of the CDR3: TGTGCCAGCACCGAGTGGGTTAACCGCTATGGCTACACCTTC. This gives the protein CASTEWVNRYGYTF.

J is TRBJ2-1 and V is TRBV20-1; 9 positions match TRBD2. Germline V gene data show CDR1 as DFQATT and CDR2 as SNEGSKA (reference sequence). This CDR3 spans 11 amino acids. J was trimmed by 15 bases and V by 7 bases; bases with no gene match: 10. CDR3 DNA: TGCAGTGTCCCGTCTAGCGGGACCCTGTTCTTC. It translates to CSVPSSGTLFF.

The chain has TRBV6-5 and TRBJ2-7; the match to TRBD2 covers 13 bases. J was trimmed by 2 bases and V by 5 bases; bases with no gene match: 3. The CDR3 spans 15 residues. From germline, CDR1 is MNHEY and CDR2 SVGAGI. The chain's CDR3 is CASSQGLAGAYEQYF. In DNA form, the CDR3 reads TGTGCCAGCAGTCAAGGACTAGCGGGAGCCTACGAGCAGTACTTC.

This clone was picked up a small number of times. The V and J genes are TRBV2 and TRBJ2-3, with no clear D. The CDR3 covers 13 residues. CDR1 is SNHLY, CDR2 FYNNEI, per germline. V lost 5 bases and J 2 bases, leaving 8 bases between the germline ends. DNA of the CDR3: TGTGCCAGCAGTCTCAGCATCACAGATACGCAGTATTTT. Protein: CASSLSITDTQYF. The complete variable domain, with remaining parts taken from reference TRBV2 and TRBJ2-3, reads EPEVTQTPSHQVTQMGQEVILRCVPISNHLYFYWYRQILGQKVEFLVSFYNNEISEKSEIFDDQFSVERPDGSNFTLKIRSTKLEDSAMYFCASSLSITDTQYFGPGTRLTVL.

This rearrangement joins TRBV5-1 to TRBJ1-4, with 8 positions matching TRBD1. This CDR3 has 14 amino acids. J gave up 7 bases and V 4 bases, and 6 bases lay outside the gene matches. Germline CDR1 and CDR2: SGHRS and YFSETQ. The CDR3 loop is CASSETGGSEKLFF. In DNA form, the CDR3 reads TGCGCCAGCAGCGAAACAGGGGGGAGTGAAAAACTGTTTTTT.

The CDR3 coding sequence is TGTGCCAGCAACCTCGGACCCGCGGATGAGCAGTTCTTC. Protein: CASNLGPADEQFF. This chain joins TRBV7-6 and TRBJ2-1, with no clear D. In germline, CDR1 is SGHVS, CDR2 FNYEAQ. V lost 7 bases to trimming and J lost 8 bases, with 15 bases between them. CDR3 size: 13 residues.

This clone was observed a few times. The gene calls are TRBV5-1 and TRBJ1-2; 7 nucleotides match TRBD1. V was pared by 0 bases and J by 6 bases, with 8 bases of the junction left unmatched. Germline CDR1 and CDR2: SGHRS and YFSETQ. CDR3 length equals 15 residues. The CDR3 here is CASSLAETGLDGYTF. DNA of the CDR3: TGCGCCAGCAGCTTGGCCGAGACAGGGTTAGATGGCTACACCTTC.

This chain joins TRBV19 and TRBJ1-2; a possible D gene is TRBD1 (6 bases). Between the trimmed V and J ends, which lost 7 bases and 7 bases, there was a span of 13 bases. CDR1 and CDR2 from the germline V gene are LNHDA and SQIVND (reference sequence). This CDR3 spans 12 amino acids. For the CDR3, the DNA is TGTGCCAGTACCAATCAAGGGGGTGGCTACACCTTC. It encodes CASTNQGGGYTF.

This chain links TRBV28 with TRBJ2-7, with 10 bases lining up with TRBD1. J lost 1 base, V lost 4 bases, and 4 bases had no gene match. The CDR3 consists of 15 residues. CDR1 and CDR2 (germline): MDHEN, SYDVKM. The CDR3 reads CASSSGTGDSYEQYF. The DNA for the CDR3 is TGTGCCAGCAGTTCCGGGACAGGGGATTCCTACGAGCAGTACTTC. Full variable domain (outside the CDR3, taken from reference TRBV28 and TRBJ2-7): DVKVTQSSRYLVKRTGEKVFLECVQDMDHENMFWYRQDPGLGLRLIYFSYDVKMKEKGDIPEGYSVSREKKERFSLILESASTNQTSMYLCASSSGTGDSYEQYFGPGTRLTVT.

The chain joins TRBV15 to TRBJ2-5; D is undetermined. V gave up 1 base and J gave up 7 bases, with 10 bases separating them. This CDR3 contains 13 residues. From germline, CDR1 is LNHNV and CDR2 YYDKDF (reference sequence). Here the CDR3 DNA reads TGTGCCACCAGCAGAGGTGACATCGGGACCCAGTACTTC. It codes for CATSRGDIGTQYF.

The chain is built from TRBV5-1 and TRBJ2-7; D not resolved. The CDR3 spans 15 residues. Deletions cut 0 bases from V and 0 bases from J, with 10 bases between. Germline CDR1 SGHRS, CDR2 YFSETQ. The CDR3 DNA is TGCGCCAGCAGCTTGGGGGAAGTTACCTCCTACGAGCAGTACTTC. It translates to CASSLGEVTSYEQYF.

V gene TRBV9 combines with J gene TRBJ1-1, with 11 bases aligning to TRBD1. This CDR3 comprises 16 residues. Germline V CDR1 and CDR2: SGDLS, YYNGEE. With V trimmed by 3 bases and J by 5 bases, 9 bases remained unmatched. In DNA form, the CDR3 reads TGTGCCAGCAGCGCATCCGGGACAGGGGGAAGGACTGAAGCTTTCTTT. It specifies CASSASGTGGRTEAFF.

This rearrangement joins TRBV5-6 to TRBJ2-7; 7 nucleotides line up with TRBD2. Germline lookup yields CDR1 SGHDT and CDR2 YYEEEE. The CDR3 contains 15 residues. The ends lost 5 bases at V and 5 bases at J; junction bases unmatched: 13. CDR3 in amino acids: CASRKAGGSTHEQYF. The CDR3 DNA reads as TGTGCCAGCAGGAAGGCTGGCGGGAGTACTCACGAGCAGTACTTC.